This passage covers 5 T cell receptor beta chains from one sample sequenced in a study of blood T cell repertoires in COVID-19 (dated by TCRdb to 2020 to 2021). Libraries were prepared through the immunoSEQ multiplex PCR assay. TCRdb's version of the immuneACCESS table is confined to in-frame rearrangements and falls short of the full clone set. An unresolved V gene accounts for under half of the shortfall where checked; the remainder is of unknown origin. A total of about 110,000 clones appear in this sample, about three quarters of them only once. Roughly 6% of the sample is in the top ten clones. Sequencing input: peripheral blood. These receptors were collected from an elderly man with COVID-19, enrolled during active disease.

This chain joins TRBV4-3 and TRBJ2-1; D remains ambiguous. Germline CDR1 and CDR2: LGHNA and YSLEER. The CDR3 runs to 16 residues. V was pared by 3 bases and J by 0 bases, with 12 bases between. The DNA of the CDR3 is TGCGCCAGCAGCCACAGCGACCTTAGCTCCTACAATGAGCAGTTCTTC. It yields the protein CASSHSDLSSYNEQFF.

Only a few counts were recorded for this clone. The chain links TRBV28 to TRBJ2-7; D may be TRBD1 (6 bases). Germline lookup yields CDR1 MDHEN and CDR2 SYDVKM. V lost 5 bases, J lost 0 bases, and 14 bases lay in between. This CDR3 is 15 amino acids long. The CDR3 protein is CASSRIGQYSYEQYF. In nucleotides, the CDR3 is TGTGCCAGCAGTCGGATAGGACAGTACTCCTACGAGCAGTACTTC.

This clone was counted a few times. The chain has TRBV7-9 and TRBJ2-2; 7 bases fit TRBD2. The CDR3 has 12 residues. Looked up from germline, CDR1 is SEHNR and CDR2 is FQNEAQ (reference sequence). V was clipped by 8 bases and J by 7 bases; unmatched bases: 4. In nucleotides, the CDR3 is TGTGCCAGCCCGGGGGGTATCGGGGAGCTGTTTTTT. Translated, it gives CASPGGIGELFF. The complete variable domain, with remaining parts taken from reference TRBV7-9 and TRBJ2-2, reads DTGVSQNPRHKITKRGQNVTFRCDPISEHNRLYWYRQTLGQGPEFLTYFQNEAQLEKSRLLSDRFSAERPKGSFSTLEIQRTEQGDSAMYLCASPGGIGELFFGEGSRLTVL.

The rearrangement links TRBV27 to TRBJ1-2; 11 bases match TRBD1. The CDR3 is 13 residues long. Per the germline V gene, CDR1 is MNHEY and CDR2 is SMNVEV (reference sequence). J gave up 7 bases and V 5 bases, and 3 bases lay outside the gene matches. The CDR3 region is CASSPGTGGGYTF. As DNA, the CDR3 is TGTGCCAGCAGTCCCGGGACAGGGGGTGGCTACACCTTC.

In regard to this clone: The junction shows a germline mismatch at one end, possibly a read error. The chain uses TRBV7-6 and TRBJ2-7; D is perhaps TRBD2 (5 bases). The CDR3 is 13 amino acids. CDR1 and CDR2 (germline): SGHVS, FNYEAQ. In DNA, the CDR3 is TGTGCCAGCAGAGAGGGATCTGCCTACGAGCAGTATTTC. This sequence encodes CASREGSAYEQYF.